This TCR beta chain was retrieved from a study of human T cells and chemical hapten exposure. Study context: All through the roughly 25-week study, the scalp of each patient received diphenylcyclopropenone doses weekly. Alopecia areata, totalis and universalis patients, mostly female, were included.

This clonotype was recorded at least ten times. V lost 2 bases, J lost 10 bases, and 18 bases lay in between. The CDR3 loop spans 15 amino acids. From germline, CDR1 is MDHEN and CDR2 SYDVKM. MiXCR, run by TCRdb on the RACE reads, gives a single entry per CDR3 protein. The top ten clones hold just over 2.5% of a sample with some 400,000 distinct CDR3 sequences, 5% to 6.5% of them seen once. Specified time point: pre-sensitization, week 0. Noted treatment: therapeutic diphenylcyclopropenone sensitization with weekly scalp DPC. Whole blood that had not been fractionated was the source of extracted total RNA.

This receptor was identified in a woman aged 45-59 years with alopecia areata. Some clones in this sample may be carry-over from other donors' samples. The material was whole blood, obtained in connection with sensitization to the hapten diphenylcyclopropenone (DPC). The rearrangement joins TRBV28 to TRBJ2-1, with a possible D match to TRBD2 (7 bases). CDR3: CASSLVSGGLSEQFF. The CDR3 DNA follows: TGTGCCAGCAGTTTAGTTTCCGGGGGGCTAAGCGAGCAGTTCTTC.